A single sample gave rise to the 27 T cell receptor beta chains below, sequenced in a study of T cells in Graves' hyperthyroidism and ophthalmopathy. TCR beta CDR3 regions were amplified from RNA. Using the HTBI primer set, a first-round RT-PCR was run on the TCR CDR3. TCRdb passed the multiplex PCR reads through MiXCR, listing each CDR3 protein once. Of hundreds of thousands of distinct CDR3 sequences listed, less than 25% were seen once; the top ten hold around a third. What was sequenced was blood. Source of these receptors: a man aged 25-45 years with Graves' ophthalmopathy.

This chain connects TRBV6-6 to TRBJ2-5, with 9 bases lining up with TRBD2. This CDR3 has 15 amino acids. Per germline, CDR1 MNHNY and CDR2 SVGAGI (reference sequence). Unmatched junction bases numbered 6, after V lost 2 bases and J lost 5 bases. CDR3 amino acids: CASSYGLAGVETQYF. The CDR3 DNA reads as TGTGCCAGCAGTTACGGGTTAGCGGGAGTGGAGACCCAGTACTTC.

This clonotype was found a few times. This chain connects TRBV6-1 to TRBJ2-7; 7 bases map to TRBD1. Germline V gives CDR1 MNHNS, CDR2 SASEGT. The trim removed 5 bases at V and 4 bases at J, leaving 8 bases unmatched. This CDR3 spans 14 amino acids. This CDR3 is CASSSTGIRYEQYF. The CDR3 DNA reads as TGTGCCAGCAGTTCGACAGGGATTAGATACGAGCAGTACTTC.

This clonotype showed up many times. The chain carries TRBV2 and TRBJ1-5; D is possibly TRBD1 (5 bases). CDR3 size: 15 residues. CDR1 and CDR2 (germline): SNHLY, FYNNEI. The ends were cut back, 6 bases at V and 3 bases at J, with 15 bases in the middle. For the CDR3, the DNA is TGTGCCAGCAGGGCAGGGAATACTAACAATCAGCCCCAGCATTTT. Encoded protein: CASRAGNTNNQPQHF.

This clonotype was seen a handful of times. This chain links TRBV10-3 with TRBJ1-2; D call uncertain. The germline CDR1 and CDR2 sequences are ENHRY and SYGVKD. V shed 0 bases and J shed 8 bases, with 7 bases lying between them. The CDR3 has 12 amino acids. Here the CDR3 DNA reads TGTGCCATCAGTGAGTCAGTAGGCGGCTACACCTTC. Translating gives CAISESVGGYTF.

There are a few counts of this clonotype. The rearrangement links TRBV3-1 to TRBJ2-1; D ambiguous. Germline CDR1 and CDR2: LGHDT and YNNKEL (reference sequence). CDR3 length: 12 amino acids. Trimming cost V 2 bases and J 9 bases, with 8 bases left between them. CDR3 sequence reads: CASSQRLGEQFF. In nucleotides, the CDR3 is TGTGCCAGCAGCCAACGATTGGGTGAGCAGTTCTTC.

The chain combines TRBV11-2 with TRBJ2-7; 11 nucleotides align to TRBD2. The CDR3 is 17 amino acids. The trim removed 3 bases at V and 2 bases at J, leaving 9 bases unmatched. CDR1 and CDR2 from the germline V gene are SGHAT and FQNNGV. The chain's CDR3 is CASSLGTSGRTPYEQYF. CDR3 DNA: TGTGCCAGCAGCTTGGGGACTAGCGGAAGAACCCCCTACGAGCAGTACTTC.

This clonotype appeared many times. The J gene is TRBJ2-1, the V gene TRBV28; 12 bases line up with TRBD2. V trimming: 3 bases; J trimming: 4 bases; junction bases outside the gene matches: 4. Germline CDR1 and CDR2: MDHEN and SYDVKM. The CDR3 length is 16 residues. The CDR3 DNA sequence: TGTGCCAGCAGTTTGACTAGCGGGAGAATTTACAATGAGCAGTTCTTC. Its translation is CASSLTSGRIYNEQFF.

This clonotype occurred a few times. The chain carries TRBV20-1 and TRBJ2-4; the D gene could be TRBD1 or TRBD2 (5 bases each). V was cut by 2 bases and J by 3 bases, with 8 bases left in between. The CDR3 extends over 13 amino acids. The germline CDR1 and CDR2 sequences are DFQATT and SNEGSKA (reference sequence). The CDR3 DNA sequence: TGCAGTGCTAGATGGGACGTCAAAAACATTCAGTACTTC. This codes for CSARWDVKNIQYF.

The chain employs TRBV11-2 and TRBJ1-4; D is unclear. This CDR3 comprises 13 residues. Per the germline V gene, CDR1 is SGHAT and CDR2 is FQNNGV. V was pared by 4 bases and J by 3 bases, with 6 bases between. DNA for the CDR3: TGTGCCAGCAGCTCAAGGGCTAATGAAAAACTGTTTTTT. Translating it yields CASSSRANEKLFF.

The V call is TRBV3-1, the J call TRBJ2-3; 8 nucleotides line up with TRBD2. Germline V gives CDR1 LGHDT, CDR2 YNNKEL (reference sequence). The CDR3 consists of 15 residues. J lost 3 bases, V lost 3 bases, and 5 bases had no gene match. The CDR3 sequence: CASSHQTSATDTQYF. The CDR3 DNA follows: TGTGCCAGCAGCCACCAGACTAGCGCAACAGATACGCAGTATTTT.

This clonotype has at least ten counts. The V call is TRBV11-2, the J call TRBJ2-1; 8 bases match TRBD1. Per the germline V gene, CDR1 is SGHAT and CDR2 is FQNNGV. The CDR3 length is 14 residues. With 8 bases clipped from V and 1 base from J, the junction kept 4 bases outside the gene matches. The CDR3 nucleotides read TGTGCCAGCGAGGACAGGGCTTCCTACAATGAGCAGTTCTTC. The encoded protein is CASEDRASYNEQFF.

V gene TRBV29-1 combines with J gene TRBJ2-5; D might be TRBD1 (5 bases). The V gene lost 3 bases and the J gene lost 4 bases, with 9 bases spanning the gap. Germline V gene sequence: CDR1 SQVTM, CDR2 ANQGSEA. The CDR3 has 12 residues. CDR3 DNA: TGCAGCGTTGATGTAGGGGCAGAGACCCAGTACTTC. The encoded protein is CSVDVGAETQYF. The whole variable domain, remainder taken from reference TRBV29-1 and TRBJ2-5, is SAVISQKPSRDICQRGTSLTIQCQVDSQVTMMFWYRQQPGQSLTLIATANQGSEATYESGFVIDKFPISRPNLTFSTLTVSNMSPEDSSIYLCSVDVGAETQYFGPGTRLLVL.

This clonotype was recorded at least ten times. The rearrangement links TRBV12-3 or TRBV12-4 to TRBJ2-7, with a tentative D call TRBD1 (5 bases). Trimming left V 5 bases short and J 5 bases short, with 16 bases between. CDR3 length equals 14 residues. Here the CDR3 DNA reads TGTGCCAGCAGTCGGCAAGGGGTGGGGAACGAGCAGTACTTC. Its protein is CASSRQGVGNEQYF.

This clonotype has more than one count but fewer than ten. The V call is TRBV6-2 or TRBV6-3, the J call TRBJ2-1, with D perhaps given as TRBD1 or TRBD2 (6 bases each). The V and J ends lost 0 bases and 2 bases respectively, with 14 bases between them. This CDR3 contains 17 residues. Germline CDR1 is MNHEY and CDR2 is SVGEGT. The chain's CDR3 is CASSYSQGRGPYNEQFF. CDR3 in DNA: TGTGCCAGCAGTTACTCGCAGGGACGGGGGCCCTACAATGAGCAGTTCTTC.

The chain is built from TRBV4-3 and TRBJ2-7; D uncertain. The CDR3 length is 16 residues. V lost 5 bases and J 4 bases, leaving 21 bases between the germline ends. Looked up from germline, CDR1 is LGHNA and CDR2 is YSLEER. The chain's CDR3 is CASSLSRGSITYEQYF. CDR3 DNA sequence: TGCGCCAGCAGCTTAAGTAGAGGCTCCATAACTTACGAGCAGTACTTC.

This chain uses TRBV27 with TRBJ2-5, with D hard to call. The V gene lost 5 bases and the J gene lost 4 bases, with 14 bases spanning the gap. CDR1 is MNHEY and CDR2 is SMNVEV in the germline V gene (reference sequence). The CDR3 totals 14 residues. The CDR3 protein is CASSPAVAGETQYF. The DNA for the CDR3 is TGTGCCAGCAGTCCCGCGGTGGCCGGAGAGACCCAGTACTTC.

This clonotype was detected a few times. The chain carries TRBV10-3 and TRBJ2-1; D is uncertain. Looked up from germline, CDR1 is ENHRY and CDR2 is SYGVKD. V was shortened by 4 bases and J by 3 bases, with 7 bases between the two germline ends. The CDR3 has 13 amino acids. In nucleotides, the CDR3 is TGTGCCATCAGTGTTGACTTCTACAATGAGCAGTTCTTC. This sequence encodes CAISVDFYNEQFF.

The chain recombines TRBV5-1 with TRBJ2-2; the D gene is possibly TRBD1 (5 bases). V was shortened by 7 bases and J by 6 bases, with 13 bases between the two germline ends. This CDR3 has 13 amino acids. Germline values: CDR1 SGHRS, CDR2 YFSETQ. The DNA of the CDR3 is TGCGCCAGCGCCCAGGGCCAACCCGGGGAGCTGTTTTTT. Amino acid sequence: CASAQGQPGELFF.

This clonotype was recorded a few times. The V gene is TRBV29-1, the J gene TRBJ2-7; 7 nucleotides match TRBD1. V dropped 4 bases and J dropped 0; count of bases not matched to a gene: 0. From germline, CDR1 is SQVTM and CDR2 ANQGSEA. CDR3 length: 12 amino acids. The CDR3 region has the DNA TGCAGCGTTGCAGGGGGCTCCTACGAGCAGTACTTC. The encoded protein is CSVAGGSYEQYF.

This clonotype was seen at least ten times. The gene calls are TRBV30 and TRBJ1-2, with D unclear. Between the trimmed V and J ends, which lost 1 base and 2 bases, there was a span of 5 bases. The CDR3 loop spans 12 amino acids. CDR1 is GTSNPN and CDR2 is SVGIG in the germline V gene (reference sequence). The chain's CDR3 is CAWSGVNYGYTF. Here the CDR3 DNA reads TGTGCCTGGAGTGGAGTAAACTATGGCTACACCTTC. Full variable domain (missing parts from reference TRBV30 and TRBJ1-2): SQTIHQWPATLVQPVGSPLSLECTVEGTSNPNLYWYRQAAGRGLQLLFYSVGIGQISSEVPQNLSASRPQDRQFILSSKKLLLSDSGFYLCAWSGVNYGYTFGSGTRLTVV.

This clonotype was found many times. The rearrangement joins TRBV27 to TRBJ2-7; 8 nucleotides line up with TRBD2. With V trimmed by 4 bases and J by 2 bases, 7 bases remained unmatched. Looked up from germline, CDR1 is MNHEY and CDR2 is SMNVEV (reference sequence). The CDR3 loop spans 15 amino acids. The CDR3: CASSSKVAGPYEQYF. DNA for the CDR3: TGTGCCAGCAGTTCGAAGGTAGCGGGGCCCTACGAGCAGTACTTC.

This clonotype was observed at least ten times. CDR3 residues: CASSGKASSYNEQFF. In DNA, the CDR3 is TGTGCCAGCAGTGGGAAAGCAAGCTCCTACAATGAGCAGTTCTTC. The chain couples TRBV2 to TRBJ2-1; D not certain. The CDR3 length is 15 residues. Between the trimmed V and J ends, which lost 4 bases and 0 bases, there was a span of 10 bases. Germline CDR1 reads SNHLY; CDR2 reads FYNNEI. The whole variable domain, filled in from reference TRBV2 and TRBJ2-1, reads EPEVTQTPSHQVTQMGQEVILRCVPISNHLYFYWYRQILGQKVEFLVSFYNNEISEKSEIFDDQFSVERPDGSNFTLKIRSTKLEDSAMYFCASSGKASSYNEQFFGPGTRLTVL.

This clonotype was found a few times. Mismatch with germline at one junction end may stem from a read error. This chain links TRBV2 with TRBJ2-7; D is uncertain. The CDR3 covers 13 residues. Per germline, CDR1 SNHLY and CDR2 FYNNEI. CDR3 nucleotides: TGTGCCAGCATTGAAACCCCTTCCTACGAGCAGTACTTC. This codes for CASIETPSYEQYF. Based on the CDR3 plus reference TRBV2 and TRBJ2-7, the full variable domain is EPEVTQTPSHQVTQMGQEVILRCVPISNHLYFYWYRQILGQKVEFLVSFYNNEISEKSEIFDDQFSVERPDGSNFTLKIRSTKLEDSAMYFCASIETPSYEQYFGPGTRLTVT.

In the case of this clonotype: A read error may produce the germline difference seen at one junction end. The gene calls are TRBV20-1 and TRBJ1-5; 7 nucleotides align to TRBD1. The CDR3 consists of 16 residues. Looked up from germline, CDR1 is DFQATT and CDR2 is SNEGSKA (reference sequence). CDR3: CNATGQITYSNQPQHF. CDR3 DNA sequence: TGCAATGCTACGGGACAGATAACATATAGCAATCAGCCCCAGCATTTT.

V is TRBV28 and J is TRBJ2-7; 9 bases are a match to TRBD2. Losses at the gene ends were 4 bases for V and 2 bases for J; bases not matched to a gene: 9. The germline V gene encodes CDR1 MDHEN and CDR2 SYDVKM. The CDR3 is 16 residues long. CDR3 region: CASSSPAGGIPYEQYF. The CDR3 DNA reads TGTGCCAGCAGTTCTCCAGCGGGAGGTATTCCCTACGAGCAGTACTTC.

This clonotype was counted only a few times. At one end, the junction sequence differs from germline, possibly due to a read error. This chain connects TRBV30 to TRBJ1-2, with TRBD1 identical over 9 bases. CDR1 and CDR2 (germline): GTSNPN, SVGIG (reference sequence). This CDR3 spans 11 amino acids. The CDR3 DNA reads as TGTGCTTGGACAGGGGTTGACGGCTACACCTTC. It specifies CAWTGVDGYTF.

The chain links TRBV7-2 to TRBJ2-5, with TRBD1 matching 9 bases. This CDR3 comprises 16 residues. Germline assignment: CDR1 SGHTA and CDR2 FQGNSA. J gave up 4 bases and V 5 bases, and 11 bases lay outside the gene matches. The CDR3: CASSPSRTGVGETQYF. Here the CDR3 DNA reads TGTGCCAGCAGCCCTTCCCGGACAGGGGTGGGAGAGACCCAGTACTTC.